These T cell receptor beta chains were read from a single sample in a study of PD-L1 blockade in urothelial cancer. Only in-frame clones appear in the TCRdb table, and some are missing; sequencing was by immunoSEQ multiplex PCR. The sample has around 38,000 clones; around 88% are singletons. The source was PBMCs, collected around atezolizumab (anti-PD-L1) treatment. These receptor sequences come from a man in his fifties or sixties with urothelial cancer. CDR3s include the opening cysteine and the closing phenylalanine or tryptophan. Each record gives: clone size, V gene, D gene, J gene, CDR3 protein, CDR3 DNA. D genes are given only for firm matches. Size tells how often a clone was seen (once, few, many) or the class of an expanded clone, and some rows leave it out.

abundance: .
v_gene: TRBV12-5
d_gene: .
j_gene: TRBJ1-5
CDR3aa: CASGLTGGQPQHF
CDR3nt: TGTGCTAGTGGTTTGACTGGAGGGCAGCCCCAGCATTTT

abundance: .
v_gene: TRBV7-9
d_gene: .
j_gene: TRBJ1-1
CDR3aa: CASSPTGTNTEAFF
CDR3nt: TGTGCCAGCAGCCCAACAGGGACCAACACTGAAGCTTTCTTT

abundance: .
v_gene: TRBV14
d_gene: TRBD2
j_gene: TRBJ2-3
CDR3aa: CASSQSPSGSTDTQYF
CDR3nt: TGTGCCAGCAGCCAATCCCCTAGCGGGAGCACAGATACGCAGTATTTT

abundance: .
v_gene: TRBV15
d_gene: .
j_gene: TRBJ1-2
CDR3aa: CATSRVWGEVRGYTF
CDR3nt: TGTGCCACCAGCAGAGTCTGGGGGGAAGTGCGGGGCTACACCTTC

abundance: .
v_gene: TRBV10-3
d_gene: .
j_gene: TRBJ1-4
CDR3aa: CATQGATNEKLFF
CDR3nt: TGTGCCACACAGGGCGCAACTAATGAAAAACTGTTTTTT

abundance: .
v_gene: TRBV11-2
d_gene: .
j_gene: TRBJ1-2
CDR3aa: CASSLDGADLGYGYTF
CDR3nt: TGTGCCAGCAGCTTAGATGGGGCGGATCTGGGCTATGGCTACACCTTC

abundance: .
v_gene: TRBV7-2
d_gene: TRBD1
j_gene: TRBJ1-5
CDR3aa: CASKESEDRGYQPQHF
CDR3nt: TGTGCCAGCAAGGAAAGTGAGGACAGGGGGTATCAGCCCCAGCATTTT

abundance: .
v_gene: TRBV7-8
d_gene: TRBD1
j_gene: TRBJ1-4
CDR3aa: CASSLGGAGQPNEKLFF
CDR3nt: TGTGCCAGCAGCTTAGGGGGGGCGGGACAGCCTAATGAAAAACTGTTTTTT

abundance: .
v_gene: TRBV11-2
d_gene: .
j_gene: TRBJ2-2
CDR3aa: CASSLVGPGATYTGELFF
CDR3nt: TGTGCCAGCAGCCTGGTTGGGCCCGGCGCGACGTACACCGGGGAGCTGTTTTTT

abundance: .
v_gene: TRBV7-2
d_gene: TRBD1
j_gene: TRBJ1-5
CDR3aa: CASSTRQGVYQPQHF
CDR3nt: TGTGCCAGCAGCACCCGACAGGGGGTTTATCAGCCCCAGCATTTT

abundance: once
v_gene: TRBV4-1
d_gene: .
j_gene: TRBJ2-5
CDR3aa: CASSPVPPIQETQYF
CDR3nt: TGCGCCAGCAGCCCGGTCCCGCCGATTCAAGAGACCCAGTACTTC

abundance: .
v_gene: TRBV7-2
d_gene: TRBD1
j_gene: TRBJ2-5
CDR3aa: CASSLDRGRETQYF
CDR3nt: TGTGCCAGCAGCTTAGACAGGGGCCGGGAGACCCAGTACTTC

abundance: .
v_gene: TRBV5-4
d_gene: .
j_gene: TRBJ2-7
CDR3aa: CASSADEAGHNEQYF
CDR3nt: TGTGCCAGCAGCGCCGATGAGGCGGGTCACAACGAGCAGTACTTC

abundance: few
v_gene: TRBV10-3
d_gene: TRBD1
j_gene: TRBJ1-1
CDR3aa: CAISGTGKTEAFF
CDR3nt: TGTGCCATCAGTGGGACAGGGAAGACTGAAGCTTTCTTT

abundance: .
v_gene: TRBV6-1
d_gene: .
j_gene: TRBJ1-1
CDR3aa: CASSVRADSEAFF
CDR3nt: TGTGCCAGCAGTGTACGGGCCGACAGTGAAGCTTTCTTT

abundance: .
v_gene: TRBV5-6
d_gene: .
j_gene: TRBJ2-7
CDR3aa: CASSLAPESSYEQYF
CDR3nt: TGTGCCAGCAGCTTGGCACCCGAGAGCTCCTACGAGCAGTACTTC

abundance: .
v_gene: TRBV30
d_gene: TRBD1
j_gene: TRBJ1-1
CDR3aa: CAWNPGQANTEAFF
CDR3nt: TGTGCCTGGAACCCCGGACAGGCGAACACTGAAGCTTTCTTT

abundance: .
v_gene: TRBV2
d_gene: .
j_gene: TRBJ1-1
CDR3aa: CASSANRAEAFF
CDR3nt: TGTGCCAGCAGTGCGAACAGGGCTGAAGCTTTCTTT

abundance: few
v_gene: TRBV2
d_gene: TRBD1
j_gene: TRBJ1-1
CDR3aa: CASSGDRAFPLNTEAFF
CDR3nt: TGTGCCAGCAGTGGGGACAGGGCTTTCCCTTTGAACACTGAAGCTTTCTTT

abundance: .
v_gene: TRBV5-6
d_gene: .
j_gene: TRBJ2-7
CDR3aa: CASSFPPYRSSYEQYF
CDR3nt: TGTGCCAGCAGCTTCCCCCCCTACCGAAGCTCCTACGAGCAGTACTTC

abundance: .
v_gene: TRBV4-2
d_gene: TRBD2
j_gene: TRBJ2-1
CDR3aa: CASSLQSAGESNEQFF
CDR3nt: TGTGCCAGCAGCTTGCAGTCAGCGGGAGAGTCTAATGAGCAGTTCTTC

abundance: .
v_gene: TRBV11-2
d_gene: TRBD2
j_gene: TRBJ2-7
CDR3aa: CASSLVASGAHEQYF
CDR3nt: TGTGCCAGCAGCTTAGTGGCTAGCGGGGCGCACGAGCAGTACTTC

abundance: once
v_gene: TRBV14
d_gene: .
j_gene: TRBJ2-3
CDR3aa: CASSQGVRTTTDTQYF
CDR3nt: TGTGCCAGCAGCCAAGGAGTCAGAACTACCACAGATACGCAGTATTTT

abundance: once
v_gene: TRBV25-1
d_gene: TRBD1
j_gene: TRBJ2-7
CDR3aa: CASKGQVIYEQYF
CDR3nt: TGTGCCAGCAAAGGACAGGTGATATACGAGCAGTACTTC

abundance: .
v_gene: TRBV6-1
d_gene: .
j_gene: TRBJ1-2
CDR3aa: CASSEPGYGYTF
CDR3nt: TGTGCCAGCAGTGAACCGGGTTATGGCTACACCTTC

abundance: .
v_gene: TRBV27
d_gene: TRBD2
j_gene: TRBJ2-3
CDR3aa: CASSLGRASGSTDTQYF
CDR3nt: TGTGCCAGCAGTTTAGGGAGGGCTAGCGGTAGCACAGATACGCAGTATTTT

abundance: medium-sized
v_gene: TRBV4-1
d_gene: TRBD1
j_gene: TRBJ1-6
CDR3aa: CASSQVAGTDNSPLHF
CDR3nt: TGCGCCAGCAGCCAAGTGGCCGGGACAGATAATTCACCCCTCCACTTT

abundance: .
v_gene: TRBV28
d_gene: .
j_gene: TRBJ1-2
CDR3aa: CASTWGGNYGYTF
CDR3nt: TGTGCCAGCACCTGGGGGGGAAATTATGGCTACACCTTC

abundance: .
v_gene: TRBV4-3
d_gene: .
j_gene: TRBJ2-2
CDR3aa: CASSQGEVTGELFF
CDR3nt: TGCGCCAGCAGCCAAGGCGAGGTCACCGGGGAGCTGTTTTTT